These 24 T cell receptor beta chains came from one sample sequenced in a study of shared clonotypes between healthy human individuals (dated by TCRdb to the early 2020s). Library generation was performed with the immunoSEQ multiplex PCR assay. In its TCRdb copy, this immuneACCESS table keeps in-frame sequences only and misses some clones. Where compared with another copy, unresolved V genes explain less than half of these, and the others have no known cause. The sample table shows over 2 million clones, and around 90% are seen once. The leading ten clones occupy 0.37% of the sample. Material for sequencing was naive CD4+ T cells from PBMCs. In the paper's terms, the cell subset or site label means: CD45RA+ positively selected. Receptor source: a man between 18 and 29 years old in good health. Some clones in this sample may be carry-over from other donors' samples.

The DNA for the CDR3 is TGCGCCAGCAGCCACGCTAGCAGGGTCGGGTATGGCTACACCTTC. Its protein is CASSHASRVGYGYTF. The chain employs TRBV4-1 and TRBJ1-2; a possible D gene is TRBD1 (5 bases). Germline CDR1 MGHRA, CDR2 YSYEKL. The CDR3 consists of 15 residues. Between the trimmed V and J ends, which lost 3 bases and 5 bases, there was a span of 16 bases.

The chain has TRBV6-5 and TRBJ2-2; 9 nucleotides agree with TRBD1. CDR3 length: 13 residues. Germline V gene data show CDR1 as MNHEY and CDR2 as SVGAGI. Trimming removed 6 bases from V and 4 bases from J; junction bases left unmatched: 0. The CDR3 DNA is TGTGCCAGCAGGACAGGGGGCACCGGGGAGCTGTTTTTT. Its translation is CASRTGGTGELFF.

The V and J genes are TRBV5-4 and TRBJ2-7; D may be TRBD1 (5 bases). Germline lookup yields CDR1 SGHNT and CDR2 YYREEE (reference sequence). Deletions cut 4 bases from V and 6 bases from J, with 14 bases between. There are 13 residues in the CDR3. Written as DNA, the CDR3 is TGTGCCAGCAGCCCCCAGGGATCTGGCGAGCAGTACTTC. Residues: CASSPQGSGEQYF.

The rearrangement joins TRBV7-2 to TRBJ1-5; D gene ambiguous. Germline assignment: CDR1 SGHTA and CDR2 FQGNSA. The CDR3 runs 15 residues. The V gene lost 4 bases and the J gene lost 6 bases, with 16 bases spanning the gap. The CDR3 nucleotides are TGTGCCAGCAGCTCCCAGAAGGGCGACGGTCAGCCCCAGCATTTT. This translates into CASSSQKGDGQPQHF.

V gene TRBV11-3 combines with J gene TRBJ2-2; D unclear. Per the germline V gene, CDR1 is SGHNT and CDR2 is YENEEA. The germline V and J ends were trimmed by 6 bases and 6 bases, with 8 bases remaining between them. This CDR3 is 12 amino acids long. CDR3 sequence (DNA): TGTGCCAGCAGTGGGCGCGCCGGGGAGCTGTTTTTT. The encoded protein is CASSGRAGELFF.

The J gene is TRBJ1-5, the V gene TRBV19; TRBD1 matches at 9 bases. From germline, CDR1 is LNHDA and CDR2 SQIVND (reference sequence). The junction had 7 bases not matched to a gene; V was cut back by 5 bases and J by 2 bases. This CDR3 spans 16 amino acids. The CDR3 loop is CASSPGTGSGNQPQHF. In DNA form, the CDR3 reads TGTGCCAGTAGTCCCGGGACAGGGAGTGGCAATCAGCCCCAGCATTTT. Filled out from reference TRBV19 and TRBJ1-5, the complete variable domain reads DGGITQSPKYLFRKEGQNVTLSCEQNLNHDAMYWYRQDPGQGLRLIYYSQIVNDFQKGDIAEGYSVSREKKESFPLTVTSAQKNPTAFYLCASSPGTGSGNQPQHFGDGTRLSIL.

The chain uses TRBV7-6 and TRBJ1-2, with 7 bases aligning to TRBD1. The germline CDR1 and CDR2 sequences are SGHVS and FNYEAQ. After removal of 3 bases from V and 4 bases from J, the junction contained 2 bases not matched to a gene. The CDR3 contains 13 residues. The CDR3 DNA follows: TGTGCCAGCAGCTTGGGACAGACCTATGGCTACACCTTC. Encoded protein: CASSLGQTYGYTF. The full variable domain, its missing parts supplied by reference TRBV7-6 and TRBJ1-2, is GAGVSQSPRYKVTKRGQDVALRCDPISGHVSLYWYRQALGQGPEFLTYFNYEAQQDKSGLPNDRFSAERPEGSISTLTIQRTEQRDSAMYRCASSLGQTYGYTFGSGTRLTVV.

The chain uses TRBV14 and TRBJ2-7; 10 nucleotides align to TRBD1. The germline V gene encodes CDR1 SGHDN and CDR2 FVKESK. Trimming removed 2 bases from V and 3 bases from J; junction bases left unmatched: 10. The CDR3 has 17 residues. CDR3 sequence reads: CASSQSTPGQGNYEQYF. CDR3 nucleotide sequence: TGTGCCAGCAGCCAATCGACACCGGGACAGGGGAACTACGAGCAGTACTTC.

This sequence joins TRBV30 and TRBJ1-5, with D perhaps matching TRBD1 (6 bases). Deletions cut 1 base from V and 0 bases from J, with 22 bases between. Germline CDR1 is GTSNPN and CDR2 is SVGIG (reference sequence). There are 19 residues in the CDR3. CDR3 nucleotides: TGTGCCTGGAGTGGAACTCGGGCAGGGGCGCCGTTTAGCAATCAGCCCCAGCATTTT. It specifies CAWSGTRAGAPFSNQPQHF.

V and J are TRBV5-1 and TRBJ1-1; D is ambiguous. CDR1 SGHRS and CDR2 YFSETQ come from the germline V gene. V lost 3 bases to trimming and J lost 11 bases, with 17 bases between them. The CDR3 length is 13 residues. CDR3 nucleotides: TGCGCCAGCAGCTCCCTCTCCGGGAGCAGCGCTTTCTTT. This codes for CASSSLSGSSAFF.

The V gene is TRBV11-3, the J gene TRBJ2-1; D is possibly TRBD2 (5 bases). CDR1 SGHNT and CDR2 YENEEA come from the germline V gene. The CDR3 is 16 residues long. The V gene lost 1 base and the J gene lost 7 bases, with 17 bases spanning the gap. CDR3 sequence reads: CASSLGGGRGTNEQFF. The CDR3 nucleotides are TGTGCCAGCAGCTTAGGAGGCGGACGGGGAACAAATGAGCAGTTCTTC.

V gene TRBV30 combines with J gene TRBJ1-4, with 8 bases lining up with TRBD1. CDR1 GTSNPN and CDR2 SVGIG come from the germline V gene (reference sequence). This CDR3 has 13 amino acids. Trimming at V came to 5 bases and at J to 5 bases, leaving 4 bases not matched to a gene. The CDR3 bases are TGTGCCTGGGGAGGACAGGGAAATGAAAAACTGTTTTTT. The encoded protein is CAWGGQGNEKLFF. Supplemented by reference TRBV30 and TRBJ1-4, the full variable domain reads SQTIHQWPATLVQPVGSPLSLECTVEGTSNPNLYWYRQAAGRGLQLLFYSVGIGQISSEVPQNLSASRPQDRQFILSSKKLLLSDSGFYLCAWGGQGNEKLFFGSGTQLSVL.

The gene calls are TRBV20-1 and TRBJ1-5; no definite D call. The germline V and J ends were trimmed by 5 bases and 7 bases, with 9 bases remaining between them. From germline, CDR1 is DFQATT and CDR2 SNEGSKA (reference sequence). CDR3 length: 11 residues. The CDR3 DNA follows: TGCAGTGCTCGTGCGGAACAGCCCCAGCATTTT. It translates to CSARAEQPQHF.

V and J are TRBV11-2 and TRBJ2-7; D is unclear. The CDR3 extends over 14 amino acids. V was shortened by 2 bases and J by 0 bases, with 8 bases between the two germline ends. In germline, CDR1 is SGHAT, CDR2 FQNNGV. CDR3: CASSLSRSSYEQYF. As DNA, the CDR3 is TGTGCCAGCAGCTTAAGTAGGTCCTCCTACGAGCAGTACTTC.

The gene calls are TRBV18 and TRBJ1-1; D is undetermined. This CDR3 spans 12 amino acids. V was pared by 4 bases and J by 8 bases, with 11 bases between. Germline V gene sequence: CDR1 KGHSH, CDR2 LQKENI. The CDR3 reads CASSQGPFEAFF. CDR3 bases: TGTGCCAGCTCACAAGGCCCCTTCGAAGCTTTCTTT.

The chain uses TRBV28 and TRBJ2-7; D may be TRBD1 or TRBD2 (5 bases each). The CDR3 consists of 13 residues. Germline assignment: CDR1 MDHEN and CDR2 SYDVKM. Trimming removed 5 bases from V and 4 bases from J, with 12 bases in between. CDR3 sequence: CASSLRDGYEQYF. The CDR3 DNA follows: TGTGCCAGCAGTCTCCGGGACGGGTACGAGCAGTACTTC.

This clone showed up just once. The V call is TRBV28, the J call TRBJ2-5; perhaps TRBD2 as D (6 bases). V was clipped by 7 bases and J by 1 base, with 16 bases between them. The CDR3 sequence is 15 residues long. Germline loops: CDR1 MDHEN, CDR2 SYDVKM. The CDR3 reads CASTPGGQSQETQYF. CDR3 bases: TGTGCCAGCACCCCAGGAGGGCAAAGCCAAGAGACCCAGTACTTC.

This clone was detected only a few times. The rearrangement links TRBV30 to TRBJ2-7, with TRBD1 as a possible D gene (6 bases). Germline V lookup: CDR1 GTSNPN, CDR2 SVGIG (reference sequence). V was trimmed by 3 bases and J by 6 bases, leaving 12 bases between them. The length of the CDR3 is 12 residues. The CDR3 reads CAWRRGSGEQYF. For the CDR3, the DNA is TGTGCCTGGAGAAGGGGGTCCGGCGAGCAGTACTTC.

The chain has TRBV5-4 and TRBJ2-7, with D possibly TRBD2 on 6 matching bases. V lost 4 bases and J lost 2, with 19 bases in between. The V gene's germline CDR1 is SGHNT and CDR2 YYREEE (reference sequence). CDR3 size: 16 residues. The CDR3 reads CASSPDGGGTTYEQYF. In DNA form, the CDR3 reads TGTGCCAGCAGCCCCGACGGTGGGGGGACCACCTACGAGCAGTACTTC. Drawing the rest from reference TRBV5-4 and TRBJ2-7, the complete variable domain is ETGVTQSPTHLIKTRGQQVTLRCSSQSGHNTVSWYQQALGQGPQFIFQYYREEENGRGNFPPRFSGLQFPNYSSELNVNALELDDSALYLCASSPDGGGTTYEQYFGPGTRLTVT.

This clone was picked up a small number of times. The V call is TRBV30, the J call TRBJ1-1, with D unclear. There are 14 residues in the CDR3. CDR1 GTSNPN and CDR2 SVGIG come from the germline V gene (reference sequence). The V and J ends lost 2 bases and 5 bases respectively, with 15 bases between them. The CDR3 is CAWSRTASGTEAFF. The CDR3 coding sequence is TGTGCCTGGAGTCGTACAGCCTCAGGAACTGAAGCTTTCTTT.

As concerns this clone: This sample also contains other DNA sequences that code for the same CDR3. The V and J genes are TRBV30 and TRBJ2-5, with 8 bases identical to TRBD2. The CDR3 has 14 amino acids. V dropped 0 bases and J dropped 5; count of bases not matched to a gene: 5. Germline V gene lookup returns CDR1 GTSNPN and CDR2 SVGIG (reference sequence). CDR3 amino acids: CAWSVRGGGETQYF. CDR3 nucleotides: TGTGCCTGGAGTGTACGGGGGGGCGGGGAGACCCAGTACTTC. Together with reference TRBV30 and TRBJ2-5, the CDR3 gives the full variable domain: SQTIHQWPATLVQPVGSPLSLECTVEGTSNPNLYWYRQAAGRGLQLLFYSVGIGQISSEVPQNLSASRPQDRQFILSSKKLLLSDSGFYLCAWSVRGGGETQYFGPGTRLLVL.

The gene calls are TRBV5-1 and TRBJ1-2; TRBD1 might be the D (6 bases). This CDR3 spans 13 amino acids. Germline V gene sequence: CDR1 SGHRS, CDR2 YFSETQ. The V end lost 4 bases, the J end lost 4 bases, and 11 bases lay between the germline ends. The CDR3, as DNA: TGCGCCAGCAGCATAGACAGGATCTATGGCTACACCTTC. Translation gives CASSIDRIYGYTF.

Notes on this clone: In the same sample, other DNA sequences code for this CDR3. The chain recombines TRBV6-1 with TRBJ1-2, with D perhaps matching TRBD1 (5 bases). Germline-derived CDR1 and CDR2 are MNHNS and SASEGT. CDR3 length: 14 amino acids. V was shortened by 1 base and J by 2 bases, with 8 bases between the two germline ends. CDR3 residues: CASSEGGRNYGYTF. CDR3 bases: TGTGCCAGCAGTGAAGGGGGCAGGAACTATGGCTACACCTTC.

The genes are TRBV28 and TRBJ1-1, with TRBD1 as a possible D gene (5 bases). Per the germline V gene, CDR1 is MDHEN and CDR2 is SYDVKM. The length of the CDR3 is 17 residues. Trimming removed 8 bases from V and 0 bases from J, with 22 bases in between. CDR3 sequence reads: CASRGPRGASMNTEAFF. The DNA of the CDR3 is TGTGCCAGCCGAGGGCCCCGAGGGGCTTCCATGAACACTGAAGCTTTCTTT.